The rows below give T cell receptor beta chains drawn from one sample of a study of cytomegalovirus exposure and HLA in healthy donors. Assay: immunoSEQ multiplex PCR; the TCRdb copy retains only in-frame clones and omits some. This sample has some 140,000 clones, with approximately 80% found just once. The sequenced sample consisted of PBMCs. These receptors were obtained from a young man in good health and CMV-seropositive. CDR3s include the opening cysteine and the closing phenylalanine or tryptophan. The order of the fields is D gene, clone size, J gene, V gene, CDR3 DNA, CDR3 protein. The D gene is left open where the match is weak. Some rows mark clone size as missing; the rest say once, few, many or name a class of expanded clone.

>-|-|TRBJ2-2|TRBV7-2
TGTGCCAGCAGCTTTTGGGGCAACACCGGGGAGCTGTTTTTT
CASSFWGNTGELFF
>-|-|TRBJ2-3|TRBV18
TGTGCCAGCTCACCAGGGGCTCCGGGGGGCACAGATACGCAGTATTTT
CASSPGAPGGTDTQYF
>-|-|TRBJ2-7|TRBV2
TGTGCCAGCAGCAAGCCTAGGGGGTACGACGAGCAGTACTTC
CASSKPRGYDEQYF
>TRBD2|-|TRBJ2-7|TRBV10-2
TGCGCCAGCAGCCTCCTACTAGCGGGAGCTAGGTACGAGCAGTACTTC
CASSLLLAGARYEQYF
>-|-|TRBJ2-3|TRBV9
TGTGCCAGCAGCGGGAGGGACAGCACAGATACGCAGTATTTT
CASSGRDSTDTQYF
>-|once|TRBJ2-1|TRBV6-5
TGTGCCAGCAGTCTGTATGGTGAGGCCTACAATGAGCAGTTCTTC
CASSLYGEAYNEQFF
>-|-|TRBJ1-2|TRBV7-9
TGTGCCAGCAGCTTAGCAGTACCCGAGATGGGCTACACCTTC
CASSLAVPEMGYTF
>TRBD1|-|TRBJ1-6|TRBV18
TGTGCCAGCTCCCCTCGACAGGGGGTACTTAATTCACCCCTCCACTTT
CASSPRQGVLNSPLHF
>-|once|TRBJ1-4|TRBV14
TGTGCCAGCAGCCGGCGGATCAATGAAAAACTGTTTTTT
CASSRRINEKLFF
>TRBD1|-|TRBJ2-7|TRBV9
TGTGCCAGCAGCGTAGGGGACAGGGACTACGAGCAGTACTTC
CASSVGDRDYEQYF
>TRBD1|-|TRBJ1-5|TRBV2
TGTGCCAGCAGTGAGACGAGACAGGGTCGACAGCCCCAGCATTTT
CASSETRQGRQPQHF
>-|-|TRBJ1-2|TRBV5-1
TGCGCCAGCAGCCCGGGGGAGGTTTCCTATGGCTACACCTTC
CASSPGEVSYGYTF
>TRBD2|-|TRBJ2-1|TRBV9
TGTGCCAGCAGCGTAGGGTCGGGGGGAAGCTCCTACAATGAGCAGTTCTTC
CASSVGSGGSSYNEQFF
>-|once|TRBJ1-1|TRBV19
TGTGCCAGCCGTAGCTCGTCCAGGGCCACTGAAGCTTTCTTT
CASRSSSRATEAFF
>-|-|TRBJ1-1|TRBV21-1
TGTGCCAGCAGCAAGCGGCGACAGGAGATGAACACTGAAGCTTTCTTT
CASSKRRQEMNTEAFF
>-|-|TRBJ2-7|TRBV28
TGTGCCAGCAAGAGACTACTGGGGTCCTACGAGCAGTACTTC
CASKRLLGSYEQYF
>-|-|TRBJ2-6|TRBV6-5
TGTGCCAGCACTTACGGGGGACAGTTTCTTACTCTGACTTTC
CASTYGGQFLTLTF
>-|-|TRBJ2-5|TRBV5-5
TGTGCCAGCAGCAGTCTACAGGGTTGGGAGACCCAGTACTTC
CASSSLQGWETQYF
>-|-|TRBJ1-3|TRBV19
TGTGACACAGTAGGTGGAGGCCGACATTTCCACTCTGGAAACACCATATATTTT
CDTVGGGRHFHSGNTIYF
>TRBD1|-|TRBJ1-5|TRBV4-2
TGTGCCAGCAGCCAAGGACAGGGCGGGCAGCCCCAGCATTTT
CASSQGQGGQPQHF
>-|-|TRBJ2-7|TRBV2
TGTGCCAGCAGTTACACTAGAAACGAGCAGTACTTC
CASSYTRNEQYF
>-|-|TRBJ1-4|TRBV6-5
TGTGCCAGCAGTTACTCCAGGACAGCTCCAGAAAAACTGTTTTTT
CASSYSRTAPEKLFF
>-|once|TRBJ2-1|TRBV19
TGTGCCAGTAGTATAGATTGGTCAGGGGAGAGCGATGAGCAGTTCTTC
CASSIDWSGESDEQFF
>-|few|TRBJ1-1|TRBV28
TGTGCCAGCAGTACTCCTCGGGATAACACTGAAGCTTTCTTT
CASSTPRDNTEAFF
>-|-|TRBJ1-2|TRBV6-5
TGTGCCAGCAGCCCAGACAGTAGGTATGGCTACACCTTC
CASSPDSRYGYTF
>-|-|TRBJ2-1|TRBV29-1
TGCAGCGTAGACGCAGGGTCGCAGCAGTTCTTC
CSVDAGSQQFF
>-|few|TRBJ1-1|TRBV5-4
TGTGCCAGCAGCGGGATCCCAGGGTTGAACACTGAAGCTTTCTTT
CASSGIPGLNTEAFF
>-|-|TRBJ1-1|TRBV28
TGTGCCAGCAGCCCCGAGACAGTATCGAACACTGAAGCTTTCTTT
CASSPETVSNTEAFF
>TRBD1|-|TRBJ2-2|TRBV30
TGTGCCTGGAATATCAGGGGGCTGGACACCGGGGAGCTGTTTTTT
CAWNIRGLDTGELFF
>TRBD2|few|TRBJ2-1|TRBV27
TGTGCCAGCAGACCGTCTGGACTAGCGGGAGTTGGAAGGGAGCAGTTCTTC
CASRPSGLAGVGREQFF
>-|-|TRBJ2-7|TRBV7-9
TGTGCCAGCAGCTTTGGACACTATAACCCCTACGAGCAGTACTTC
CASSFGHYNPYEQYF
>-|-|TRBJ2-1|TRBV5-1
TGCGCCAGCAGCCTGAAGCGCGAAAATGAGCAGTTCTTC
CASSLKRENEQFF
>-|-|TRBJ2-3|TRBV21-1
TGTGCCAGCAGGGCTAGCGGAAATGTGGATACGCAGTATTTT
CASRASGNVDTQYF
>TRBD2|-|TRBJ2-7|TRBV18
TGTGCCAGCTCACCACTTGCGGGAGAGACCTACGAGCAGTACTTC
CASSPLAGETYEQYF
>TRBD1|-|TRBJ2-1|TRBV9
TGTGCCAGCAGCGCCCGGACAGGGCGGGGACTGAGCTCCTACAATGAGCAGTTCTTC
CASSARTGRGLSSYNEQFF
>-|-|TRBJ1-1|TRBV7-2
TGTGCCAGCAGCTTGAACAGGGTGCGCACTGAAGCTTTCTTT
CASSLNRVRTEAFF
>TRBD1|-|TRBJ2-1|TRBV2
TGTGCCAGCAGTCCAAAGACAGGGATCCACAATGAGCAGTTCTTC
CASSPKTGIHNEQFF
>-|-|TRBJ2-1|TRBV28
TGTGCCAGCAGTCGGACTGCCCCTCAGAAGTATGAGCAGTTCTTC
CASSRTAPQKYEQFF
>TRBD2|-|TRBJ2-7|TRBV19
TGTGCCAGTAGTAGGGCGGGAGAGTACGAGCAGTACTTC
CASSRAGEYEQYF
>-|-|TRBJ2-7|TRBV5-1
TGCGCCAGCAGCTTGGATAACCCCCGAACCTACGAGCAGTACTTC
CASSLDNPRTYEQYF
>-|-|TRBJ1-1|TRBV11-2
TGTGCCAGCGGCGGCCAGGGGCGAACTGAAGCTTTCTTT
CASGGQGRTEAFF
>TRBD2|-|TRBJ2-1|TRBV28
TGTGCCAGCAGTTTCCCTAGCGGAGAAAATGAGCAGTTCTTC
CASSFPSGENEQFF
>-|-|TRBJ1-2|TRBV6-6
TGTGCCAGCAGTTACTCTGGGGCGGGCTACACCTTC
CASSYSGAGYTF
>TRBD2|-|TRBJ2-7|TRBV27
TGTGCCAGCTCAAGACTAGCGGGAACCTACGAGCAGTACTTC
CASSRLAGTYEQYF
>TRBD2|-|TRBJ2-1|TRBV9
TGTGCCAGCAGCGGAGCTAGCGGGAGATCCTACAATGAGCAGTTCTTC
CASSGASGRSYNEQFF